The clone carrying this T cell receptor beta chain was found once. This entry belongs to a study of control samples from healthy donors and cancer patients. Measured with immunoSEQ multiplex PCR; TCRdb has only the in-frame clones, and not every one. The table lists roughly 170,000 clones, 94% of them singletons. The sample was blood. This TCR came from a woman under 30 in good health.

DNA for the CDR3: TGTGCCAGCAGCACGACTAGCGGGGGGCCCTACGAGCAGTACTTC. It specifies CASSTTSGGPYEQYF. This chain uses TRBV7-8 with TRBJ2-7; 13 nucleotides match TRBD2. Looked up from germline, CDR1 is SGHVS and CDR2 is FQNEAQ. This CDR3 contains 15 residues. J gave up 2 bases and V 5 bases, and 3 bases lay outside the gene matches.